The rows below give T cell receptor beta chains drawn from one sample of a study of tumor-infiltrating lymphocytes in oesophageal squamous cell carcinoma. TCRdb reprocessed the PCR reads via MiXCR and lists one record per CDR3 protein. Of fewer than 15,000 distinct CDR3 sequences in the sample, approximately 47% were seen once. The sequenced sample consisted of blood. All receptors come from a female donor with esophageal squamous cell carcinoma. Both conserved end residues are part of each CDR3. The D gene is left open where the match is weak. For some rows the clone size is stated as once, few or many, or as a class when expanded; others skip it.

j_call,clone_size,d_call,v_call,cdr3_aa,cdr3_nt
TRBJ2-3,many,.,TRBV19,CASSIAPSTDTQYF,TGTGCCAGTAGTATTGCGCCTAGCACAGATACGCAGTATTTT
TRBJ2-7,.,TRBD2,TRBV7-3,CASRFAGGNEQYF,TGTGCCAGCAGGTTCGCGGGGGGGAACGAGCAGTACTTC
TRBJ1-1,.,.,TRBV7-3,CASSSQDGTEAFF,TGTGCCAGCAGCTCACAGGACGGCACTGAAGCTTTCTTT
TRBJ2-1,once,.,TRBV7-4,CASRPGPHEQFF,TGTGCCAGCAGGCCGGGGCCACATGAGCAGTTCTTC
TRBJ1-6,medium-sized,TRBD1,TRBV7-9,CASTSGGWNSPLHF,TGTGCCAGCACCTCAGGGGGTTGGAATTCACCCCTCCACTTT
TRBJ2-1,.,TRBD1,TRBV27,CASRDPGQGANEQFF,TGTGCCAGCCGTGATCCGGGACAGGGAGCGAATGAGCAGTTCTTC
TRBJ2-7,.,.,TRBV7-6,CASSSTERPYEQYF,TGTGCCAGCAGCTCGACAGAACGACCCTACGAGCAGTACTTC
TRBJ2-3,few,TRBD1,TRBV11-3,CASSTRQGPDTQYF,TGTGCCAGCAGCACGCGACAGGGCCCAGATACGCAGTATTTT
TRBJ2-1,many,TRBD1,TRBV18,CASSPQDRGVSYEQFF,TGTGCCAGCTCACCACAGGACAGGGGGGTTTCATATGAGCAGTTCTTC
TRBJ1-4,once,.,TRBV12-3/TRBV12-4,CASSRGTNEKLFF,TGTGCCAGCAGCCGAGGGACTAATGAAAAACTGTTTTTT
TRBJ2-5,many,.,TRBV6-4,CASRTAGTHRTYNEQYF,TGTGCCAGCAGGACAGCCGGGACCCATCGTACCTACAATGAGCAGTACTTC
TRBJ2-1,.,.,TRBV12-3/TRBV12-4,CASRILGSSYNEQFF,TGTGCCAGCAGGATACTCGGGAGCTCCTACAATGAGCAGTTCTTC
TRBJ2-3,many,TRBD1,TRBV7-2,CASSPRQGGSTDTQYF,TGTGCCAGCAGCCCCCGACAGGGTGGGAGCACAGATACGCAGTATTTT
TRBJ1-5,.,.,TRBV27,CASSLVRDSNQPQHF,TGTGCCAGCAGTTTAGTTAGGGATAGCAATCAGCCCCAGCATTTT
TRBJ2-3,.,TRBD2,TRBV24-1,CATSATSGSTDTQYF,TGTGCCACCAGTGCGACTAGCGGGAGCACAGATACGCAGTATTTT
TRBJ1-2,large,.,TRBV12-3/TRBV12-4,CASSKNYGYTF,TGTGCCAGCAGTAAGAACTATGGCTACACCTTC
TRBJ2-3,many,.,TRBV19,CASSMTRGSSTDTQYF,TGTGCCAGTAGTATGACGCGGGGCAGTAGCACAGATACGCAGTATTTT
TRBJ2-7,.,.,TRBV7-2,CASSLALAPSYYEQYF,TGTGCCAGCAGCTTAGCGCTAGCGCCCTCCTACTATGAGCAGTACTTC
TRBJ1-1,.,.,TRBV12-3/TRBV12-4,CASSFEGAVGTEAFF,TGTGCCAGCAGTTTTGAAGGGGCGGTTGGAACTGAAGCTTTCTTT
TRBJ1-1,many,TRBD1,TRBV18,CASSGQGGTEAFF,TGTGCCAGCTCAGGTCAGGGGGGCACTGAAGCTTTCTTT
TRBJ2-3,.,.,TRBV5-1,CASSLGGSTDTQYF,TGCGCCAGCAGCTTGGGTGGGAGCACAGATACGCAGTATTTT
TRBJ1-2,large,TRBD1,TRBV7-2,CASSPGGARDRTNGYTF,TGTGCCAGCAGCCCAGGGGGGGCTCGGGACAGAACTAATGGCTACACCTTC
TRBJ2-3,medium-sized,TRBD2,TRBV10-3,CAISRPGGSGRLDTQYF,TGTGCCATCAGTAGACCCGGTGGTAGCGGGAGGCTAGATACGCAGTATTTT
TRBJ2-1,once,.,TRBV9,CASSVGSGGEGSGQFF,TGTGCCAGCAGCGTAGGGTCAGGGGGGGAAGGATCCGGGCAGTTCTTC
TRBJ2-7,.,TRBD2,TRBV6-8,CASSKTSGVAYEQYF,TGTGCCAGCAGTAAGACTAGCGGGGTTGCCTACGAGCAGTACTTC
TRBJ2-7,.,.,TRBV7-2,CASSLGVVGYEQYF,TGTGCCAGCAGCTTAGGGGTAGTCGGCTACGAGCAGTACTTC
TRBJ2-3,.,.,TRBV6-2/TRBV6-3,CASSYLSRGTQYF,TGTGCCAGCAGTTACTTGTCGCGGGGTACGCAGTATTTT
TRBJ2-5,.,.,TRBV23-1,CASSQTPPGHAIGTQYF,TGCGCCAGCAGTCAAACCCCTCCGGGACACGCCATAGGGACCCAGTACTTC
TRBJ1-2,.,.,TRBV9,CASSVAGDYGYTF,TGTGCCAGCAGCGTAGCAGGGGACTATGGCTACACCTTC
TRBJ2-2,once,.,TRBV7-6,CASSLAPGENTGELFF,TGTGCCAGCAGCTTAGCACCGGGGGAGAACACCGGGGAGCTGTTTTTT
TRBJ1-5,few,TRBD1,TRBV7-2,CASSLSGQQGQPQHF,TGTGCCAGCAGCTTATCGGGACAGCAAGGTCAGCCCCAGCATTTT
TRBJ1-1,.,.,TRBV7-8,CASSFTPDTEAFF,TGTGCCAGCAGCTTTACCCCCGACACTGAAGCTTTCTTT
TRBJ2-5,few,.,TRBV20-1,CSARDNWAEGETQYF,TGCAGTGCTAGAGATAACTGGGCAGAGGGAGAGACCCAGTACTTC
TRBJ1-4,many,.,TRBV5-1,CASSSWQDEKLFF,TGCGCCAGCAGCTCTTGGCAGGATGAAAAACTGTTTTTT
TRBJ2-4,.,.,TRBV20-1,CSARGIAKNIQYF,TGCAGTGCTAGGGGGATAGCCAAAAACATTCAGTACTTC
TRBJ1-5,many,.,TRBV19,CASSISVSENQPQHF,TGTGCCAGTAGTATTAGCGTCAGCGAAAATCAGCCCCAGCATTTT
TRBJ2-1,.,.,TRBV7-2,CASSLAILARNEQFF,TGTGCCAGCAGCTTAGCTATCCTAGCCCGTAATGAGCAGTTCTTC
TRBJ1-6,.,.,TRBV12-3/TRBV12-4,CASVPYRGAREQYF,TGTGCCAGCGTCCCCTATAGGGGCGCGCGAGAGCAGTACTTT
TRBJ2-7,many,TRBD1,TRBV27,CASSYSGQVTYEQYF,TGTGCCAGCAGTTATTCGGGACAGGTGACCTACGAGCAGTACTTC
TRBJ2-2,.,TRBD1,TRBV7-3,CASSLTQGASGELFF,TGTGCCAGCAGCTTAACACAGGGGGCATCCGGGGAGCTGTTTTTT
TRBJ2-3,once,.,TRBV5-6,CASSLTGHRQYF,TGTGCCAGCAGCTTAACGGGCCACAGGCAGTATTTT
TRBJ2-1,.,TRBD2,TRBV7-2,CASSLLSGGWDEQFF,TGTGCCAGCAGCTTACTTAGCGGGGGTTGGGATGAGCAGTTCTTC
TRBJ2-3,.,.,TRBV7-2,CASSLAGSRADTQYF,TGTGCCAGCAGCTTAGCCGGGAGTCGGGCAGATACGCAGTATTTT
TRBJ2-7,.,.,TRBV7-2,CASSLSDYEQYF,TGTGCCAGCAGCTTAAGTGACTACGAGCAGTACTTC
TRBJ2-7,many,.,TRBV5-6,CASSRTGGPYEQYF,TGTGCCAGCAGCCGTACTGGGGGGCCCTACGAGCAGTACTTC
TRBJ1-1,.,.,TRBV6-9,CASSYRNMDTEAFF,TGTGCCAGCAGTTACCGCAACATGGACACTGAAGCTTTCTTT
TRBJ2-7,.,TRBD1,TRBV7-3,CASSLTGGFGGEQYF,TGTGCCAGCAGCTTGACAGGGGGGTTCGGAGGCGAGCAGTACTTC
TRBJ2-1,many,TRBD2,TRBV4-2,CASSRDGRLAGGYNEQFF,TGTGCCAGCAGCCGGGATGGCAGACTAGCGGGGGGATACAATGAGCAGTTCTTC
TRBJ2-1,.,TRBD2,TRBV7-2,CASSLDSGGVNEQFF,TGTGCCAGCAGCTTAGATAGCGGGGGTGTCAATGAGCAGTTCTTC
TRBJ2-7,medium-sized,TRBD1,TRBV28,CASGGDRGIHEQYF,TGTGCCAGCGGGGGGGACAGGGGGATCCACGAGCAGTACTTC
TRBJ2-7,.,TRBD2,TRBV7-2,CASSFVAGSWTDTQYF,TGTGCCAGCAGCTTCGTAGCGGGGAGCTGGACAGATACGCAGTACTTC
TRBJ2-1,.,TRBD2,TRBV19,CASSPGLAGNEQFF,TGTGCCAGTAGCCCGGGACTAGCGGGGAATGAGCAGTTCTTC
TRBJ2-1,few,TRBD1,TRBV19,CASSRKGADNEQFF,TGTGCCAGTAGCAGAAAGGGGGCAGACAATGAGCAGTTCTTC
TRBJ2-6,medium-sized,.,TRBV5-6,CASSFKSSGANVLTF,TGTGCCAGCAGCTTTAAGAGCTCTGGGGCCAACGTCCTGACTTTC
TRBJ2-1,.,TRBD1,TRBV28,CAGRPTGRLTYNEQFF,TGTGCCGGCAGACCGACAGGGCGGCTTACTTACAATGAGCAGTTCTTC
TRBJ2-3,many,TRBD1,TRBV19,CASSSDRVTDTQYF,TGTGCCAGTAGTAGTGACAGGGTTACAGATACGCAGTATTTT